The subject of this entry is one T cell receptor beta chain. Its antigen is unidentified. Per germline, CDR1 SGHTA and CDR2 FQGNSA. After removal of 2 bases from V and 0 bases from J, the junction contained 9 bases not matched to a gene. The CDR3 has 18 amino acids. This entry is derived from a study of T cell repertoires in cytomegalovirus infection. Study at large: Recently identified HLA-C-restricted CMV epitopes were used, and well-studied HLA-B-restricted CMV epitopes were used as well. The public TCR beta signatures pointed to both CMV infection and matching HLA type.

One entry per CDR3 protein, called by TCRdb with MiXCR from the reads. The table has over 250,000 distinct CDR3 sequences, roughly a fifth seen once; the top ten hold under 25%. Sequencing was performed on cultured PBMCs, taken from culture after CMV antigen stimulation. The gene calls are TRBV7-2 and TRBJ1-1; 10 bases agree with TRBD1. The TCR comes from a human donor in good health (CMV status not recorded). Some clones in this sample may be carry-over from other donors' samples. CDR3 coding DNA: TGTGCCAGCAGCTTATCGCTCTCCGGGACAGGGGTGAACACTGAAGCTTTCTTT. It is translated as CASSLSLSGTGVNTEAFF.